This passage covers 30 T cell receptor beta chains from one sample sequenced in a study of spatial heterogeneity in lung cancer (dated by TCRdb to the late 2010s). Sample time point, as interpreted from the label and publication: sample taken at primary tumor resection. For TCR sequencing, whole RNA was extracted from tumor and nontumor lung tissue, or from cryopreserved PBMC samples, and no cell sorting was done. To prepare the library, 5' RACE was applied. Sequencing took place on a NextSeq 500. The public reads were reprocessed in TCRdb via fastp at Q25 and MiXCR, keeping in-frame beta chains. Rows merge per CDR3 protein into single entries with the most common DNA and genes. The sample table shows about 45,000 distinct CDR3 sequences, and about 11% are seen once. Together, the top ten hold about 43% of the sample. The sample was PBMCs, taken at surgery. The origin of the receptors is a female donor with early-stage non-small cell lung cancer.

The genes are TRBV11-3 and TRBJ2-3; D is perhaps TRBD2 (5 bases). V lost 0 bases and J lost 4, with 14 bases in between. The length of the CDR3 is 16 residues. CDR1 is SGHNT, CDR2 YENEEA, per germline. DNA for the CDR3: TGTGCCAGCAGCTTAGATCACTTAGGAGGTGCAGATACGCAGTATTTT. This gives the protein CASSLDHLGGADTQYF.

This clonotype was observed many times. This chain joins TRBV28 and TRBJ2-7; maybe TRBD1 (5 bases). This CDR3 has 14 residues. V lost 2 bases, J lost 2 bases, and 10 bases lay in between. The germline V gene encodes CDR1 MDHEN and CDR2 SYDVKM. The CDR3 bases are TGTGCCAGCAGTTTAGGGGCAGGAACCTACGAGCAGTACTTC. Protein product: CASSLGAGTYEQYF. Together with reference TRBV28 and TRBJ2-7, the CDR3 gives the full variable domain: DVKVTQSSRYLVKRTGEKVFLECVQDMDHENMFWYRQDPGLGLRLIYFSYDVKMKEKGDIPEGYSVSREKKERFSLILESASTNQTSMYLCASSLGAGTYEQYFGPGTRLTVT.

V and J are TRBV5-1 and TRBJ2-3; D is perhaps TRBD1 (5 bases). V was cut by 2 bases and J by 0 bases, with 10 bases left in between. From germline, CDR1 is SGHRS and CDR2 YFSETQ. This CDR3 has 15 amino acids. In nucleotides, the CDR3 is TGCGCCAGCAGCTTTATGGGGCCTAGCACAGATACGCAGTATTTT. This codes for CASSFMGPSTDTQYF.

The chain is built from TRBV10-3 and TRBJ2-7; 7 nucleotides line up with TRBD1. This CDR3 has 12 residues. The germline gives CDR1 ENHRY, CDR2 SYGVKD. The V and J ends lost 4 bases and 3 bases, in that order; junction bases with no gene match: 0. CDR3 nucleotide sequence: TGTGCCATCAGTGGGACAGGCTACGAGCAGTACTTC. This codes for CAISGTGYEQYF.

The sample holds many counts of this clonotype. This chain joins TRBV4-1 and TRBJ2-3, with D possibly TRBD2 on 5 matching bases. V lost 1 base and J lost 1, with 9 bases in between. CDR3 length: 15 amino acids. Germline-derived CDR1 and CDR2 are MGHRA and YSYEKL. The CDR3 sequence is CASSQGGKGTDTQYF. The CDR3 nucleotides are TGCGCCAGCAGCCAAGGAGGGAAAGGCACAGATACGCAGTATTTT.

The V call is TRBV5-4, the J call TRBJ2-6; D is ambiguous. Trimming cost V 5 bases and J 2 bases, with 11 bases left between them. The CDR3 runs to 15 residues. Germline CDR1 and CDR2: SGHNT and YYREEE (reference sequence). The CDR3 region is CASRSGSPGANVLTF. Here the CDR3 DNA reads TGTGCCAGCAGAAGTGGGTCTCCTGGGGCCAACGTCCTGACTTTC. Drawing the rest from reference TRBV5-4 and TRBJ2-6, the complete variable domain is ETGVTQSPTHLIKTRGQQVTLRCSSQSGHNTVSWYQQALGQGPQFIFQYYREEENGRGNFPPRFSGLQFPNYSSELNVNALELDDSALYLCASRSGSPGANVLTFGAGSRLTVL.

The rearrangement links TRBV29-1 to TRBJ2-7, with D perhaps matching TRBD1 (6 bases). The germline CDR1 and CDR2 sequences are SQVTM and ANQGSEA. V was clipped by 4 bases and J by 5 bases, with 12 bases between them. The CDR3 extends over 12 amino acids. DNA of the CDR3: TGCAGCGTTGTTACACAGGGTAACGAGCAGTACTTC. Protein: CSVVTQGNEQYF.

This clonotype was seen repeatedly, ten times or more. The V call is TRBV9, the J call TRBJ1-1, with D tentatively TRBD1 (5 bases). The V end was cut by 4 bases, the J end by 1 base, with 8 bases between. The CDR3 is 13 amino acids. CDR1 and CDR2 from the germline V gene are SGDLS and YYNGEE. CDR3 sequence: CASSLDRNTEAFF. For the CDR3, the DNA is TGTGCCAGCAGCCTCGACAGGAACACTGAAGCTTTCTTT.

This clonotype was seen a few times. The junction differs from germline at one of its ends, possibly a read error. V is TRBV19 and J is TRBJ2-4; no clear D gene. The germline CDR1 and CDR2 sequences are LNHDA and SQIVND (reference sequence). The CDR3 contains 13 residues. CDR3 protein: CATSVYAKNIQYF. Written as DNA, the CDR3 is TGTGCCACTAGTGTCTACGCCAAAAACATTCAGTACTTC.

V is TRBV5-1 and J is TRBJ2-7; 8 bases match TRBD1. V gave up 4 bases and J gave up 0 bases; unmatched junction bases: 15. Germline V CDR1 and CDR2: SGHRS, YFSETQ. The CDR3 sequence is 18 residues long. This CDR3 reads CASSLKGQGSGFSYEQYF. The CDR3 region has the DNA TGCGCCAGCAGCCTAAAAGGACAGGGAAGCGGCTTCTCCTACGAGCAGTACTTC.

This clonotype occurred a few times. The junction shows a germline mismatch at one end, possibly a read error. The chain combines TRBV29-1 with TRBJ2-7; 11 bases fit TRBD1. The CDR3 runs to 14 residues. CDR1 and CDR2 (germline): SQVTM, ANQGSEA. The CDR3 sequence is CNVDKGQGGYEQYF. In nucleotides, the CDR3 is TGCAACGTTGATAAGGGACAGGGGGGGTACGAGCAGTACTTC.

This clonotype was seen more than once but under ten times. This sequence joins TRBV19 and TRBJ2-3, with a weak D call TRBD2 (6 bases). Trimming removed 3 bases at V and 1 base at J, with 11 bases between. CDR1 and CDR2 (germline): LNHDA, SQIVND (reference sequence). This CDR3 region has 15 residues. CDR3 region: CASSISGVGTDTQYF. As DNA, the CDR3 is TGTGCCAGTAGTATCTCGGGGGTCGGCACAGATACGCAGTATTTT.

The chain employs TRBV14 and TRBJ2-3; 10 nucleotides match TRBD1. V lost 8 bases to trimming and J lost 4 bases; unmatched junction nucleotides: 21. This CDR3 has 19 amino acids. From germline, CDR1 is SGHDN and CDR2 FVKESK. The CDR3 sequence is CASPPDRGPRKCNADTQYF. Written as DNA, the CDR3 is TGTGCCAGCCCTCCTGACAGGGGGCCCAGGAAGTGTAATGCAGATACGCAGTATTTT.

The V and J genes are TRBV5-1 and TRBJ2-3; 10 bases map to TRBD2. The CDR3 covers 17 residues. The junction had 14 bases not matched to a gene; V was cut back by 4 bases and J by 6 bases. CDR1 SGHRS and CDR2 YFSETQ come from the germline V gene. The CDR3 reads CASSLRTSGPVRDTQYF. DNA for the CDR3: TGCGCCAGCAGCCTCAGGACTAGCGGACCCGTCCGGGATACGCAGTATTTT.

This clonotype was counted at least ten times. The CDR3 region is CASSQVKGWDEQFF. In nucleotides, the CDR3 is TGTGCCAGCAGCCAAGTGAAGGGGTGGGATGAGCAGTTCTTC. The chain has TRBV3-1 and TRBJ2-1, with D possibly matching TRBD1 (5 bases). Per the germline V gene, CDR1 is LGHDT and CDR2 is YNNKEL (reference sequence). The length of the CDR3 is 14 residues. The V end lost 1 base, the J end lost 8 bases, and 12 bases lay between the germline ends.

This clonotype has just a few counts. The gene calls are TRBV7-9 and TRBJ2-3; 9 nucleotides match TRBD1. Trimming removed 6 bases from V and 2 bases from J; junction bases left unmatched: 12. CDR3 length: 17 amino acids. CDR1 SEHNR and CDR2 FQNEAQ come from the germline V gene (reference sequence). The CDR3 sequence: CASRVGYRDRVTDTQYF. Written as DNA, the CDR3 is TGTGCCAGCAGAGTGGGGTACCGGGACAGGGTCACAGATACGCAGTATTTT.

This clonotype was seen ten or more times. The chain recombines TRBV20-1 with TRBJ1-1; no definite D call. V lost 6 bases and J lost 0, with 8 bases in between. In germline, CDR1 is DFQATT, CDR2 SNEGSKA (reference sequence). This CDR3 has 12 residues. The CDR3 DNA is TGCAGTGCCACAGAAGTGAACACTGAAGCTTTCTTT. Translated, it gives CSATEVNTEAFF.

This clonotype was recorded at least ten times. The chain recombines TRBV13 with TRBJ2-1, with 9 nucleotides matching TRBD2. Germline V gives CDR1 PRHDT, CDR2 FYEKMQ (reference sequence). V gave up 0 bases and J gave up 5 bases; unmatched junction bases: 8. There are 17 residues in the CDR3. The CDR3 region has the DNA TGTGCCAGCAGCTTAGGTTTTGCGGGGGGGCTGGACAATGAGCAGTTCTTC. Amino acid sequence: CASSLGFAGGLDNEQFF.

The V gene is TRBV5-6, the J gene TRBJ1-5; the match to TRBD1 covers 10 bases. CDR3 size: 15 residues. V dropped 4 bases and J dropped 4; count of bases not matched to a gene: 5. The V gene's germline CDR1 is SGHDT and CDR2 YYEEEE. The CDR3 sequence is CASSRRDRGNQPQHF. Written as DNA, the CDR3 is TGTGCCAGCAGCCGCCGGGACAGGGGAAATCAGCCCCAGCATTTT.

The chain uses TRBV7-9 and TRBJ2-3; the match to TRBD2 covers 8 bases. Per germline, CDR1 SEHNR and CDR2 FQNEAQ (reference sequence). The V segment lost 1 base and the J segment 1 base; nucleotides outside the gene matches: 7. This CDR3 has 17 residues. The CDR3 region is CASSLGSAGDRTDTQYF. CDR3 bases: TGTGCCAGCAGCTTAGGGTCAGCGGGGGACCGCACAGATACGCAGTATTTT.

This clonotype turned up a few times. V is TRBV11-3 and J is TRBJ2-2, with TRBD2 matching 7 bases. Germline assignment: CDR1 SGHNT and CDR2 YENEEA. V lost 4 bases, J lost 7 bases, and 12 bases stayed unmatched. CDR3 length: 16 residues. The CDR3 coding sequence is TGTGCCAGCAGCTCGCCAGTACTAGCGATGGGCGGGGAGCTGTTTTTT. Protein sequence: CASSSPVLAMGGELFF.

J is TRBJ2-7 and V is TRBV5-1, with 8 nucleotides matching TRBD1. Germline lookup yields CDR1 SGHRS and CDR2 YFSETQ. Unmatched junction bases numbered 11, after V lost 0 bases and J lost 0 bases. This CDR3 region has 18 residues. CDR3 DNA: TGCGCCAGCAGCTTGGATGGAACTAGGACAGGGCTCTCCTACGAGCAGTACTTC. This gives the protein CASSLDGTRTGLSYEQYF.

Only a few counts were recorded for this clonotype. The rearrangement uses TRBV15 and TRBJ2-3; D perhaps matches TRBD2 (6 bases). CDR3 length: 15 amino acids. Germline CDR1 is LNHNV and CDR2 is YYDKDF (reference sequence). Trimming took 2 bases from V and 5 from J, leaving 14 bases between them. DNA of the CDR3: TGTGCCACCAGCAGAACGTTGGTGGGGGGAGATACGCAGTATTTT. Encoded protein: CATSRTLVGGDTQYF.

The genes are TRBV6-5 and TRBJ1-3; D uncertain. The CDR3 consists of 14 residues. Trimming cost V 7 bases and J 3 bases, with 13 bases left between them. From germline, CDR1 is MNHEY and CDR2 SVGAGI. The CDR3 bases are TGTGCCAGCAAACGGGATGTGAGTGGAAACACCATATATTTT. It specifies CASKRDVSGNTIYF.

This clonotype was seen a handful of times. The rearrangement uses TRBV5-1 and TRBJ2-1; D tentatively fits TRBD1 or TRBD2 (5 bases each). V was shortened by 4 bases and J by 1 base, with 9 bases between the two germline ends. The CDR3 is 14 amino acids. The germline V gene has CDR1 SGHRS and CDR2 YFSETQ. The CDR3 nucleotides read TGCGCCAGCAGCGGGGGTCAGTCCTACAATGAGCAGTTCTTC. Protein: CASSGGQSYNEQFF.

The gene calls are TRBV20-1 and TRBJ2-7; D not resolved. The CDR3 consists of 13 residues. Looked up from germline, CDR1 is DFQATT and CDR2 is SNEGSKA (reference sequence). The V gene lost 2 bases and the J gene lost 2 bases, with 10 bases spanning the gap. CDR3 bases: TGCAGTGCTAGACAGGACGGCCCCTACGAGCAGTACTTC. It specifies CSARQDGPYEQYF.

This clonotype was picked up many times. The V gene is TRBV5-6, the J gene TRBJ1-2; no clear D. V dropped 0 bases and J dropped 4 bases, with 10 bases sitting between them. The CDR3 has 14 residues. The V gene's germline CDR1 is SGHDT and CDR2 YYEEEE. In nucleotides, the CDR3 is TGTGCCAGCAGCTTGGCCATGGCAGTCTATGGCTACACCTTC. It encodes CASSLAMAVYGYTF. Together with reference TRBV5-6 and TRBJ1-2, the CDR3 gives the full variable domain: DAGVTQSPTHLIKTRGQQVTLRCSPKSGHDTVSWYQQALGQGPQFIFQYYEEEERQRGNFPDRFSGHQFPNYSSELNVNALLLGDSALYLCASSLAMAVYGYTFGSGTRLTVV.

J is TRBJ1-2 and V is TRBV29-1; D perhaps matches TRBD1 (6 bases). The CDR3 runs to 14 residues. Trimming cost V 7 bases and J 5 bases, with 20 bases left between them. The germline V gene encodes CDR1 SQVTM and CDR2 ANQGSEA. The CDR3 DNA reads TGCAGCGCCCTGGCTGGGGATCAGGGGTATGGCTACACCTTC. Amino acid sequence: CSALAGDQGYGYTF.

V is TRBV11-2 and J is TRBJ2-1, with 7 bases that match TRBD1. Germline assignment: CDR1 SGHAT and CDR2 FQNNGV. The V segment lost 4 bases and the J segment 7 bases; nucleotides outside the gene matches: 13. CDR3 length: 16 residues. The CDR3 DNA sequence: TGTGCCAGCAGCTCAGGACAGGTCCTCGCCTCGAATGAGCAGTTCTTC. It specifies CASSSGQVLASNEQFF.

CDR3 nucleotides: TGTGCCAGCAGCCCGCGGACAGGGCCTCTCTATGGCTACACCTTC. Translated, it gives CASSPRTGPLYGYTF. V gene TRBV6-5 combines with J gene TRBJ1-2; 8 bases map to TRBD1. V was clipped by 6 bases and J by 4 bases; unmatched bases: 10. In germline, CDR1 is MNHEY, CDR2 SVGAGI. The CDR3 has 15 residues.